This section outlines one TCR beta chain sequence together with its context. The data originate from a study of blood T cell repertoires in COVID-19. Across the whole study: Both acute and convalescent COVID-19 samples were obtained from the United States, Italy and Spain. T cells, B-cell-depleted T cells, or PBMCs supplied cDNA or gDNA.

Per the study methods: Quantification of nucleated cells was approximated via reference gene primer amplification. The protocol was immunoSEQ multiplex PCR, while the TCRdb copy is restricted to in-frame clones and leaves out a portion. That table gives V, J and clone size, and the DNA gave D and trimming. The top ten clones hold over 25% of a sample with roughly 78,000 clones, 70% to 90% of them seen once. CDR1 is MDHEN and CDR2 is SYDVKM in the germline V gene. CDR3 length equals 16 residues. V gave up 4 bases and J gave up 0 bases, with 15 bases separating them. This rearrangement joins TRBV28 to TRBJ2-5, with D possibly being TRBD1 (6 bases). This clonotype was obtained from a man in his fifties or sixties with acute or convalescent COVID-19. Material: peripheral blood. The DNA of the CDR3 is TGTGCCAGCAGTTCAGGACAGAAAACGTACCAAGAGACCCAGTACTTC. The encoded protein is CASSSGQKTYQETQYF.